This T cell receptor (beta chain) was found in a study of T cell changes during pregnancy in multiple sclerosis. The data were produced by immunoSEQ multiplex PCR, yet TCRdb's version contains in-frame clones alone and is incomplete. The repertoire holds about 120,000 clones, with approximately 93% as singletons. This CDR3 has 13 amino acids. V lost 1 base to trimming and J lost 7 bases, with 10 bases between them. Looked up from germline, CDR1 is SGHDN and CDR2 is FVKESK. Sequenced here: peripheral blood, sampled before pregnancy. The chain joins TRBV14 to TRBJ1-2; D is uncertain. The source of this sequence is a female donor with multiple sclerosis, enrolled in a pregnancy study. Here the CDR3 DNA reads TGTGCCAGCAGCCAAGGACAAAAGGTTGGCTACACCTTC. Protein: CASSQGQKVGYTF.